This T cell receptor (beta chain) originates from a study of blood T cell repertoires in COVID-19. TCRdb's table, derived via immunoSEQ multiplex PCR, lists solely in-frame clones and lacks some. The table lists 200,000 to 250,000 clones, approximately 80% of them singletons. There are 15 residues in the CDR3. CDR1 and CDR2 from the germline V gene are SGHAT and FQNNGV. The germline V and J ends were trimmed by 8 bases and 4 bases, with 19 bases remaining between them. This clone was detected a few times. This clonotype was obtained from a woman aged 55-75 years who had recovered from COVID-19. Specimen: PBMCs or T cells enriched from blood (not recorded which). The chain couples TRBV11-2 to TRBJ2-3; a weak D match, TRBD1 (6 bases). The CDR3 protein is CASGRPVGGADTQYF. In DNA form, the CDR3 reads TGTGCCAGCGGGCGTCCGGTAGGGGGTGCAGATACGCAGTATTTT. The variable domain in full, completed from reference TRBV11-2 and TRBJ2-3, reads EAGVAQSPRYKIIEKRQSVAFWCNPISGHATLYWYQQILGQGPKLLIQFQNNGVVDDSQLPKDRFSAERLKGVDSTLKIQPAKLEDSAVYLCASGRPVGGADTQYFGPGTRLTVL.